This entry is about one T cell receptor beta chain. Data came from immunoSEQ multiplex PCR; TCRdb stores just in-frame clones and leaves some out. The table shows about 68,000 clones, with 65% to 90% occurring only once. This sample is part of a study of OX40 agonist ivuxolimab in advanced cancers. Trimming at V came to 10 bases and at J to 4 bases, leaving 11 bases not matched to a gene. CDR3 length: 14 residues. Looked up from germline, CDR1 is MNHNS and CDR2 is SASEGT. The receptor was derived from an adult with an advanced solid tumor such as melanoma, head and neck, liver or kidney cancer. This sequence joins TRBV6-1 and TRBJ2-5; 8 nucleotides align to TRBD2. Source: CD4+ or CD8+ T cells sorted from blood, taken in a trial of the OX40 agonist ivuxolimab. The CDR3 loop reads CAIRLRLARETQYF. CDR3 in DNA: TGTGCCATCCGACTGAGACTAGCGCGAGAGACCCAGTACTTC.